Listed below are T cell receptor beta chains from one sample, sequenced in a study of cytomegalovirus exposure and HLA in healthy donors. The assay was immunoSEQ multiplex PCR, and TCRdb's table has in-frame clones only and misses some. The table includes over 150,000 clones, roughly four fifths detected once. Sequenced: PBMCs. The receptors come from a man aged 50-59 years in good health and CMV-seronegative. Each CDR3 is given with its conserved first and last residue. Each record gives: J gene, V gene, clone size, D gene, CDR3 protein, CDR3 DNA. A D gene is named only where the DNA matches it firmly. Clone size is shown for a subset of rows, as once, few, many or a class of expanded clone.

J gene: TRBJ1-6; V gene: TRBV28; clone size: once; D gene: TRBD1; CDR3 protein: CASRLQGMNNSPLHF; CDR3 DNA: TGTGCCAGCAGATTACAGGGGATGAATAATTCACCCCTCCACTTT
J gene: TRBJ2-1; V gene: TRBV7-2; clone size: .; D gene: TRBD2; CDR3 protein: CASSLSGSSYNEQFF; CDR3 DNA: TGTGCCAGCAGCTTAAGCGGGAGCTCCTACAATGAGCAGTTCTTC
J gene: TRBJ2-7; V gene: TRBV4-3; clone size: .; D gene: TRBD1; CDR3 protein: CASSLSRTGGAYEQYF; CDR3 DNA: TGCGCCAGCAGCCTATCCCGGACAGGGGGCGCGTACGAGCAGTACTTC
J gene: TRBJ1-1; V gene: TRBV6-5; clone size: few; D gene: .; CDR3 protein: CASSQEDITNTEAFF; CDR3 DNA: TGTGCCAGCAGTCAAGAGGACATCACGAACACTGAAGCTTTCTTT
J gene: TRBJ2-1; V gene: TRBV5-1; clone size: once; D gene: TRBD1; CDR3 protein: CASSQLGTGYNEQFF; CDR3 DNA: TGCGCCAGCAGCCAACTAGGGACAGGGTACAATGAGCAGTTCTTC
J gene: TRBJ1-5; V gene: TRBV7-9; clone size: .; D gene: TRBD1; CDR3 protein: CASSRGQGRGNQPQHF; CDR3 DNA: TGTGCCAGCAGCCGGGGACAGGGTAGGGGCAATCAGCCCCAGCATTTT
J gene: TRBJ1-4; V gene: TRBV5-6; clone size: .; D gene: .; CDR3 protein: CASSSTAGGEKLFF; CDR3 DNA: TGTGCCAGCAGCTCGACGGCCGGCGGGGAAAAACTGTTTTTT
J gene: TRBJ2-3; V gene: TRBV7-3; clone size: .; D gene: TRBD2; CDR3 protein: CASSLVSGRASDTQYF; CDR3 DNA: TGTGCCAGCAGCTTAGTTAGCGGGAGGGCCTCAGATACGCAGTATTTT
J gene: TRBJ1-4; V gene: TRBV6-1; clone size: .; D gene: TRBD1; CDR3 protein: CASSAQGTKEKLFF; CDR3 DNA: TGTGCCAGCAGCGCACAGGGGACGAAAGAAAAACTGTTTTTT
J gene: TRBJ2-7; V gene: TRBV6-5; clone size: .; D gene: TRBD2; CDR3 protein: CASSYGGSGSGEQYF; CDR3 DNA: TGTGCCAGCAGTTACGGGGGTAGCGGGAGCGGCGAGCAGTACTTC
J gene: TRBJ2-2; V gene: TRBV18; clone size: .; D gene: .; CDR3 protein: CASSQYTGELFF; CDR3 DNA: TGTGCCAGCTCTCAATACACCGGGGAGCTGTTTTTT
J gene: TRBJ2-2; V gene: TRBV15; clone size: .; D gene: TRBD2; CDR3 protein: CATSVGTSGTGELFF; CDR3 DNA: TGTGCCACCAGCGTGGGGACTAGCGGTACCGGGGAGCTGTTTTTT
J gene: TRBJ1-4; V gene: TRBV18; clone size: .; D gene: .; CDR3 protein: CASSTVLDEKLFF; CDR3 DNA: TGTGCCAGCTCGACAGTTCTTGATGAAAAACTGTTTTTT
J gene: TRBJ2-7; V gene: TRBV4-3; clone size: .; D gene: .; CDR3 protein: CASSGGGESSYEQYF; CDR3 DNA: TGCGCCAGCTCGGGGGGCGGGGAGAGCTCCTACGAGCAGTACTTC
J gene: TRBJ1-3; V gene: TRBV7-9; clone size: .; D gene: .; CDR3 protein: CASSWEGISSGNTIYF; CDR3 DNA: TGTGCCAGCAGCTGGGAGGGGATTAGCTCTGGAAACACCATATATTTT
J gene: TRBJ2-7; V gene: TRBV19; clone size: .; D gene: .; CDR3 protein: CASSIGAGYEQYF; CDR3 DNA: TGTGCCAGTAGTATAGGGGCGGGTTACGAGCAGTACTTC
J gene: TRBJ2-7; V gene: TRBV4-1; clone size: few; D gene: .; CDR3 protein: CASSQDYLYEQYF; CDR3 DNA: TGCGCCAGCAGCCAAGATTACCTTTACGAGCAGTACTTC
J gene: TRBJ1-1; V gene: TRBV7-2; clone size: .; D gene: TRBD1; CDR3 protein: CASSFQTSGGTEAFF; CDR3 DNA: TGTGCCAGCAGCTTTCAAACCTCAGGGGGCACTGAAGCTTTCTTT
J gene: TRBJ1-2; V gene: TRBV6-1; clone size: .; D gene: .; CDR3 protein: CASSETGSYGYTF; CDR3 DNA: TGTGCCAGCAGTGAAACGGGAAGCTATGGCTACACCTTC
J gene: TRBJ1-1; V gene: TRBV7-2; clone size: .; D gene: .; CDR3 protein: CASSLAPKRNTEAFF; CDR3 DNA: TGTGCCAGCAGCTTAGCCCCAAAGAGGAACACTGAAGCTTTCTTT
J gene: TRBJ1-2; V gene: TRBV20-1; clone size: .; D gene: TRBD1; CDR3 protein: CSQGGRGGYTF; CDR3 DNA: TGCAGTCAGGGGGGCCGCGGGGGCTACACCTTC
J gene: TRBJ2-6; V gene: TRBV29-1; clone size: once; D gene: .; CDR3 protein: CSVAGARGPYSGANVLTF; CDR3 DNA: TGCAGCGTCGCGGGGGCCAGGGGGCCTTACTCTGGGGCCAACGTCCTGACTTTC
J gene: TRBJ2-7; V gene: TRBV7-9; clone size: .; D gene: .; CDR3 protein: CASSQINEQYF; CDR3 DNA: TGTGCCAGCAGCCAAATCAACGAGCAGTACTTC
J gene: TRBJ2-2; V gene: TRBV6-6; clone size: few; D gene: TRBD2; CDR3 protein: CASRLAGGPSGELFF; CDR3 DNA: TGTGCCAGCAGGTTAGCGGGAGGGCCGTCCGGGGAGCTGTTTTTT
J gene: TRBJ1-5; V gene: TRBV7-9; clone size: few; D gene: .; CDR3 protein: CASSLVGGNQPQHF; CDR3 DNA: TGTGCCAGCAGCTTAGTCGGGGGCAATCAGCCCCAGCATTTT
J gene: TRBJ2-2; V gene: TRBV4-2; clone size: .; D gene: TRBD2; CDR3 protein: CASSQDWGGNTGELFF; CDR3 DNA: TGTGCCAGCAGCCAAGATTGGGGGGGGAACACCGGGGAGCTGTTTTTT
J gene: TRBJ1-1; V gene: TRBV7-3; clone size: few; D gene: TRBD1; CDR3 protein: CASSLGTVNTEAFF; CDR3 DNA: TGTGCCAGCAGCTTGGGGACAGTGAACACTGAAGCTTTCTTT
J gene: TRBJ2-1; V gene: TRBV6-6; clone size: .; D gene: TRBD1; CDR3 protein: CASSTPPGQGANEQFF; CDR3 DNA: TGTGCCAGCAGCACACCGCCGGGACAGGGGGCGAATGAGCAGTTCTTC
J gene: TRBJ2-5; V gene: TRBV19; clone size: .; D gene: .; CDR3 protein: CASSISASTAETQYF; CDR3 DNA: TGTGCCAGTAGTATCAGTGCTAGTACGGCAGAGACCCAGTACTTC
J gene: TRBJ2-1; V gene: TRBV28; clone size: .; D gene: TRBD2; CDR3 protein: CASSLSASGSYEQFF; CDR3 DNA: TGTGCCAGCAGTTTATCGGCTAGCGGGAGTTATGAGCAGTTCTTC
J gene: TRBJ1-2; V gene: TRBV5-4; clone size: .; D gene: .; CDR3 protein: CASSLDRVGYTF; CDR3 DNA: TGTGCCAGCAGCTTGGACAGGGTTGGCTACACCTTC
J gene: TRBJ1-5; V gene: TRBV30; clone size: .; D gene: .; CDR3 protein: CAWSVRHVFPNQPQHF; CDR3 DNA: TGTGCCTGGAGTGTACGACACGTATTTCCTAATCAGCCCCAGCATTTT
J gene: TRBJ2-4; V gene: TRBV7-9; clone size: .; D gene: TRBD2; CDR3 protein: CASVLDGGRGTWDIQYF; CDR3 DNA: TGTGCCAGCGTCTTAGATGGCGGGAGGGGTACATGGGACATTCAGTACTTC
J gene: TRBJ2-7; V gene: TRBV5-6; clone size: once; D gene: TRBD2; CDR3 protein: CASSFSGTRFLYF; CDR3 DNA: TGTGCCAGCAGCTTTTCCGGGACTAGGTTTTTGTACTTC
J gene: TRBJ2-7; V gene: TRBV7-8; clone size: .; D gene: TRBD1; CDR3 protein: CASSLEGAGRYEQYF; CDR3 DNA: TGTGCCAGCAGCTTAGAGGGGGCGGGCAGATACGAGCAGTACTTC
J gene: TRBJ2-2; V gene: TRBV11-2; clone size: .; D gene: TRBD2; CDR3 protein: CASSPLRLASGGPGELFF; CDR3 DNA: TGTGCCAGCAGCCCCCTACGGTTGGCTAGCGGGGGCCCCGGGGAGCTGTTTTTT
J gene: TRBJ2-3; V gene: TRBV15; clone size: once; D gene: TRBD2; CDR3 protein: CATSREGLAGADTQYF; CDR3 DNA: TGTGCCACCAGCAGAGAGGGACTAGCGGGAGCAGATACGCAGTATTTT
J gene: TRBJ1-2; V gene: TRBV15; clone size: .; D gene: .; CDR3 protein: CATSRAGNYGYTF; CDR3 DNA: TGTGCCACCAGCAGAGCAGGGAACTATGGCTACACCTTC
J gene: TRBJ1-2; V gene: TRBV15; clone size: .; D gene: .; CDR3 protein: CATSSGGVPHGYTF; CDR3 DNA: TGTGCCACCAGCAGCGGGGGGGTCCCACATGGCTACACCTTC
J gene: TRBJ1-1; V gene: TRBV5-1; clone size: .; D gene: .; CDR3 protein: CASSFSQGTTEAFF; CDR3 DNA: TGCGCCAGCAGCTTCTCGCAGGGAACCACTGAAGCTTTCTTT
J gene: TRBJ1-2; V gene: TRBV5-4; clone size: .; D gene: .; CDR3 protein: CASSLWEVTYGYTF; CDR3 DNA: TGTGCCAGCAGCTTGTGGGAGGTCACCTATGGCTACACCTTC
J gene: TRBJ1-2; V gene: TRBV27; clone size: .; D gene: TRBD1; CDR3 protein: CASSPRQGYGYTF; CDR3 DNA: TGTGCCAGCAGTCCCAGACAGGGCTATGGCTACACCTTC